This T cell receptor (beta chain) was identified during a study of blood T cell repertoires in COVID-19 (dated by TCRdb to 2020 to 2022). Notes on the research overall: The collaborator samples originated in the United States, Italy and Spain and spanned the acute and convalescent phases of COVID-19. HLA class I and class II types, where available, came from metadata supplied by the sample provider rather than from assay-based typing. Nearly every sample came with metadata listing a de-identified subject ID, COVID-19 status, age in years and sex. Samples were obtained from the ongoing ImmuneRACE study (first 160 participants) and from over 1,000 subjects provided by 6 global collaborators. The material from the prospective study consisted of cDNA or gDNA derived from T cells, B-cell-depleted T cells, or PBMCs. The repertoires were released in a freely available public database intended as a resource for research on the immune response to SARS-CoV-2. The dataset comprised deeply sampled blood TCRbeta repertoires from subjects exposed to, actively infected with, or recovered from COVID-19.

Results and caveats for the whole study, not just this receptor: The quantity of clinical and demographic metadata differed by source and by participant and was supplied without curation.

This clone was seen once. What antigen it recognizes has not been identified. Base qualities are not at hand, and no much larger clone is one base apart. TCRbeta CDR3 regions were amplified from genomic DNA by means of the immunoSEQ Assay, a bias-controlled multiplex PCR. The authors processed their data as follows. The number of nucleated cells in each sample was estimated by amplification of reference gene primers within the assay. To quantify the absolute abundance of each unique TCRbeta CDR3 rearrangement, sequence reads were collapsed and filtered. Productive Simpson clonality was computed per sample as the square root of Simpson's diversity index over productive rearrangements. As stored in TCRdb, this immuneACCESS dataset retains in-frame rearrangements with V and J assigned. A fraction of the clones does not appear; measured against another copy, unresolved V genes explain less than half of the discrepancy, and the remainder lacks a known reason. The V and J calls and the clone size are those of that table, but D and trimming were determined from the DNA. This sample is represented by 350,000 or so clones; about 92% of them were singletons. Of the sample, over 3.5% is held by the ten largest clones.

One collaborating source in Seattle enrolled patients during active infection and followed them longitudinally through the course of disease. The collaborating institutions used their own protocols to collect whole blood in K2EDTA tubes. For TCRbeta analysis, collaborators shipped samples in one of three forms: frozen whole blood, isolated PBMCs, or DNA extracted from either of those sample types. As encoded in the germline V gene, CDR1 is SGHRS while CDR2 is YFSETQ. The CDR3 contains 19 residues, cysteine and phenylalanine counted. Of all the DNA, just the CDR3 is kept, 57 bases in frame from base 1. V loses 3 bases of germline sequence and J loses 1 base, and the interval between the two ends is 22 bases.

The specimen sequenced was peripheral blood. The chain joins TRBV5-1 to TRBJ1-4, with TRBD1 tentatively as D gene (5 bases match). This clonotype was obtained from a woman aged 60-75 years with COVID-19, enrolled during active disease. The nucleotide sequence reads TGCGCCAGCAGCTCCCCACCCGGGTCCTTAAGGGGAACTAATGAAAAACTGTTTTTT. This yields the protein CASSSPPGSLRGTNEKLFF. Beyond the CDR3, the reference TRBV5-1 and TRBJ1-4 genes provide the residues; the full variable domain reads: KAGVTQTPRYLIKTRGQQVTLSCSPISGHRSVSWYQQTPGQGLQFLFEYFSETQRNKGNFPGRFSGRQFSNSRSEMNVSTLELGDSALYLCASSSPPGSLRGTNEKLFFGSGTQLSVL.